One sample yielded the 22 T cell receptor beta chains listed below, sequenced in a study of T cell repertoires in cytomegalovirus infection. TCRdb ran MiXCR on the reads and lists one entry per CDR3 protein. The profile covers a few hundred thousand distinct CDR3 sequences, with approximately 9.5% appearing a single time and approximately 4.7% taken by the ten largest. What was sequenced was PBMCs. Source of these receptors: a human donor in good health (CMV status not recorded). Some clones in this sample may be carry-over from other donors' samples.

This clonotype has ten or more counts. The chain has TRBV7-2 and TRBJ2-7, with 10 bases identical to TRBD1. The CDR3 totals 15 residues. The ends lost 1 base at V and 6 bases at J; junction bases unmatched: 6. Per germline, CDR1 SGHTA and CDR2 FQGNSA. In DNA form, the CDR3 reads TGTGCCAGCAGCTTAGTGGGACAGGGGAGGGGCGAGCAGTACTTC. Residues: CASSLVGQGRGEQYF.

At least ten counts were recorded for this clonotype. The rearrangement links TRBV14 to TRBJ2-1, with 12 bases matching TRBD2. The CDR3 covers 15 residues. Germline CDR1 is SGHDN and CDR2 is FVKESK. V was pared by 2 bases and J by 9 bases, with 5 bases of the junction left unmatched. This chain's CDR3 is CASSQQTSGRSEQFF. CDR3 nucleotide sequence: TGTGCCAGCAGCCAACAGACTAGCGGGAGAAGTGAGCAGTTCTTC.

This chain joins TRBV11-2 and TRBJ1-6; tentatively, D is TRBD1 (5 bases). V dropped 5 bases and J dropped 9 bases, with 14 bases sitting between them. Germline V lookup: CDR1 SGHAT, CDR2 FQNNGV. This CDR3 contains 14 residues. CDR3 in amino acids: CASSQERGGSPLHF. The CDR3 DNA reads as TGTGCCAGCAGCCAAGAACGGGGGGGTTCACCCCTCCACTTT.

The rearrangement joins TRBV5-6 to TRBJ1-5, with D possibly matching TRBD1 (5 bases). Between the trimmed V and J ends, which lost 6 bases and 3 bases, there was a span of 10 bases. Per the germline V gene, CDR1 is SGHDT and CDR2 is YYEEEE. This CDR3 has 13 amino acids. The CDR3 nucleotides read TGTGCCAGCACCAAGGGGTACAATCAGCCCCAGCATTTT. Its protein is CASTKGYNQPQHF.

In its sample, this clonotype was seen a few times. This chain links TRBV28 with TRBJ1-2; D uncertain. V was cut by 4 bases and J by 8 bases, with 23 bases left in between. Germline V gene sequence: CDR1 MDHEN, CDR2 SYDVKM. CDR3 length: 16 residues. CDR3 sequence (DNA): TGTGCCAGCAGTTCCTTCCGAAGAGGCCCCCTGGGGGGCTACACCTTC. Its protein product is CASSSFRRGPLGGYTF.

This clonotype was observed a handful of times. This chain uses TRBV6-2 or TRBV6-3 with TRBJ1-2, with D uncertain. V was clipped by 1 base and J by 8 bases, with 8 bases between them. The germline CDR1 and CDR2 sequences are MNHEY and SVGEGT. The CDR3 runs 12 residues. CDR3 sequence reads: CASSYYIGGYTF. In DNA, the CDR3 is TGTGCCAGCAGTTACTACATCGGGGGCTACACCTTC.

At least ten counts were recorded for this clonotype. The chain recombines TRBV20-1 with TRBJ2-1, with 12 bases lining up with TRBD2. The trim removed 2 bases at V and 9 bases at J, leaving 8 bases unmatched. The germline V gene has CDR1 DFQATT and CDR2 SNEGSKA (reference sequence). The CDR3 is made up of 15 amino acids. CDR3 residues: CSARLAGGPAGEQFF. The CDR3 DNA reads as TGCAGTGCTAGACTAGCGGGGGGGCCGGCGGGTGAGCAGTTCTTC.

This clonotype was recorded a few times. The J gene is TRBJ2-7, the V gene TRBV7-6; 9 positions agree with TRBD1. V lost 5 bases to trimming and J lost 2 bases; unmatched junction nucleotides: 7. Germline CDR1 reads SGHVS; CDR2 reads FNYEAQ. The CDR3 has 15 amino acids. The CDR3 loop is CASSPDRGLPYEQYF. The DNA for the CDR3 is TGTGCCAGCAGCCCGGACAGGGGACTCCCCTACGAGCAGTACTTC.

This clonotype was seen a handful of times. V usage is TRBV20-1 and J usage is TRBJ2-5; TRBD1 is a possible D gene (5 bases). Trimming shortened V by 6 bases and J by 3 bases, and 8 bases separated the two germline ends. From germline, CDR1 is DFQATT and CDR2 SNEGSKA (reference sequence). The CDR3 is 11 amino acids. The CDR3 here is CSATREETQYF. DNA for the CDR3: TGCAGTGCCACCAGGGAAGAGACCCAGTACTTC.

In DNA, the CDR3 is TGTGCCAGCAGTGAGCACGGGGAGGGATGGGGCTACACCTTC. It encodes CASSEHGEGWGYTF. The chain links TRBV25-1 to TRBJ1-2; D remains unclear. Trimming took 3 bases from V and 8 from J, leaving 16 bases between them. The CDR3 runs to 14 residues. Germline V gene lookup returns CDR1 MGHDK and CDR2 SYGVNS.

This clonotype has a count of ten or more. V gene TRBV25-1 combines with J gene TRBJ1-2, with D unclear. This CDR3 region has 16 residues. Germline CDR1 is MGHDK and CDR2 is SYGVNS. Trimming stripped 3 bases from V and 2 bases from J, with 16 bases between. The CDR3 here is CASSDGKDPTNYGYTF. The CDR3 DNA follows: TGTGCCAGCAGTGACGGAAAGGACCCCACCAACTATGGCTACACCTTC.

Only a few counts were recorded for this clonotype. The chain has TRBV6-6 and TRBJ2-3, with 10 bases lining up with TRBD2. V dropped 5 bases and J dropped 8; count of bases not matched to a gene: 10. Germline CDR1 MNHNY, CDR2 SVGAGI (reference sequence). The CDR3 is 15 amino acids. The CDR3 loop is CASSLGLAAFGTQYF. Here the CDR3 DNA reads TGTGCCAGCAGTCTCGGACTAGCGGCCTTCGGTACGCAGTATTTT.

In its sample, this clonotype was seen many times. The CDR3 sequence is CAISEHPSGRVKNEQFF. The CDR3 region has the DNA TGTGCCATCAGTGAGCATCCTAGCGGGAGGGTGAAGAATGAGCAGTTCTTC. The rearrangement joins TRBV10-3 to TRBJ2-1, with TRBD2 identical over 12 bases. CDR1 and CDR2 (germline): ENHRY, SYGVKD. The V and J ends lost 2 bases and 7 bases, in that order; junction bases with no gene match: 9. There are 17 residues in the CDR3.

At least ten counts were recorded for this clonotype. V usage is TRBV7-2 and J usage is TRBJ2-5; TRBD2 is a possible D gene (6 bases). Germline assignment: CDR1 SGHTA and CDR2 FQGNSA. Between the trimmed V and J ends, which lost 1 base and 10 bases, there was a span of 13 bases. CDR3 length: 13 amino acids. CDR3 DNA: TGTGCCAGCAGCTTAGTCGACCTCGGGGGCCAGTACTTC. Its translation is CASSLVDLGGQYF.

The chain has TRBV27 and TRBJ1-1, with D maybe TRBD1 (5 bases). Per the germline V gene, CDR1 is MNHEY and CDR2 is SMNVEV (reference sequence). This CDR3 is built from 17 residues. The V gene lost 6 bases and the J gene lost 0 bases, with 20 bases spanning the gap. The CDR3 loop is CASRIRGRNLMNTEAFF. The CDR3 region has the DNA TGTGCCAGCAGGATCCGGGGACGGAACCTAATGAACACTGAAGCTTTCTTT.

This clonotype was recorded many times. This chain joins TRBV7-6 and TRBJ1-5, with TRBD1 matching over 10 bases. Trimming cost V 5 bases and J 3 bases; bases outside gene matches: 4. CDR3 size: 15 residues. Germline loops: CDR1 SGHVS, CDR2 FNYEAQ. The DNA for the CDR3 is TGTGCCAGCAGCCTGGACAGGGGGTTCAATCAGCCCCAGCATTTT. This encodes CASSLDRGFNQPQHF.

The table lists this clonotype with many counts. The chain joins TRBV7-9 to TRBJ2-3; 11 bases fit TRBD1. Germline CDR1 reads SEHNR; CDR2 reads FQNEAQ (reference sequence). The CDR3 sequence is 17 residues long. J gave up 2 bases and V 4 bases, and 8 bases lay outside the gene matches. The CDR3 DNA reads as TGTGCCAGCAGCTCCCGGGACAGGGGGACTATCACAGATACGCAGTATTTT. This translates into CASSSRDRGTITDTQYF.

This clonotype turned up a few times. The V and J genes are TRBV2 and TRBJ2-3; 7 bases are shared with TRBD1. V lost 0 bases to trimming and J lost 2 bases; unmatched junction nucleotides: 11. Germline assignment: CDR1 SNHLY and CDR2 FYNNEI. The CDR3 is 18 amino acids. Here the CDR3 reads CASSEALPTGQFTDTQYF. CDR3 DNA sequence: TGTGCCAGCAGTGAAGCGCTTCCCACGGGACAGTTCACAGATACGCAGTATTTT. The whole variable domain, filled in from reference TRBV2 and TRBJ2-3, reads EPEVTQTPSHQVTQMGQEVILRCVPISNHLYFYWYRQILGQKVEFLVSFYNNEISEKSEIFDDQFSVERPDGSNFTLKIRSTKLEDSAMYFCASSEALPTGQFTDTQYFGPGTRLTVL.

The J gene is TRBJ1-3, the V gene TRBV4-3; D is unresolved. V shed 0 bases and J shed 2 bases, with 8 bases lying between them. Germline V gene data show CDR1 as LGHNA and CDR2 as YSLEER. This CDR3 is 15 amino acids long. CDR3 sequence reads: CASSQDMGAGNTIYF. The CDR3 coding sequence is TGCGCCAGCAGCCAAGATATGGGAGCTGGAAACACCATATATTTT.

This clonotype has a count of ten or more. At one end the junction does not follow the germline gene, possibly because of a read error. The V call is TRBV7-9, the J call TRBJ2-3, with D unclear. The CDR3 is 13 amino acids. CDR1 is SEHNR, CDR2 FQNEAQ, per germline (reference sequence). In DNA, the CDR3 is TGTGCCAGCAGACCTATGGCCCTCCTATGGCTGGATTTT. Protein: CASRPMALLWLDF.

The chain carries TRBV10-3 and TRBJ1-1; 7 bases match TRBD1. CDR3 size: 15 residues. Unmatched junction bases numbered 6, after V lost 4 bases and J lost 1 base. Germline assignment: CDR1 ENHRY and CDR2 SYGVKD. In DNA form, the CDR3 reads TGTGCCATCAGTGTCACAGGGGATGGGAACACTGAAGCTTTCTTT. Translated: CAISVTGDGNTEAFF.

This clonotype has ten or more counts. CDR3 loop: CASRGGASFSGNTIYF. In nucleotides, the CDR3 is TGTGCCAGCCGGGGGGGGGCATCGTTCTCTGGAAACACCATATATTTT. V usage is TRBV6-1 and J usage is TRBJ1-3; D is perhaps TRBD1 (6 bases). The CDR3 contains 16 residues. Germline V gene data show CDR1 as MNHNS and CDR2 as SASEGT. Trimming took 8 bases from V and 0 from J, leaving 17 bases between them.